This record looks at one T cell receptor beta chain sequence and its context. The antigen remains unidentified. 60 Vbeta and 13 Jbeta primers were used in PCR. The repertoire was sequenced with immunoSEQ multiplex PCR; TCRdb's copy has only in-frame clones and lacks some. The sample contains about 160,000 clones, around 80% of which appear only once. This CDR3 spans 16 amino acids. The V end lost 5 bases, the J end lost 5 bases, and 19 bases lay between the germline ends. Germline CDR1 and CDR2: SGHAT and FQDESV (reference sequence). Samples came from healthy bone marrow donors. The sample comes from a study of cytomegalovirus exposure and HLA in healthy donors. Study-wide results and limits: A later analysis associated some 16,000 TCR beta sequences with HLA alleles at a 0.05 false discovery rate. Diagnosis of cytomegalovirus status made by the classifier reportedly showed high specificity and sensitivity.

What was sequenced was PBMCs. The source is a man aged 40-50 years in good health and CMV-seronegative. The J gene is TRBJ2-1, the V gene TRBV11-1, with a possible D match to TRBD2 (5 bases). This CDR3 is CASSPGITIKDNEQFF. Written as DNA, the CDR3 is TGTGCCAGCAGCCCCGGGATCACGATTAAAGACAATGAGCAGTTCTTC.